This TCR beta chain was identified during a study of T cell repertoires in cytomegalovirus infection (dated by TCRdb to between 2018 and 2021). Context from the whole study: Peptide stimulations targeted recently identified HLA-C-restricted CMV epitopes, whose presentation resists viral immunomodulation, together with well-studied HLA-B-restricted epitopes. Donor HLA type was relevant to the analysis, as public TCR beta signatures indicated carriage of CMV infection together with the matching HLA type. General conclusions and limits of the study: The ex vivo response was dominated by HLA-C-restricted CMV-specific TCR beta clonotypes, and the single most frequent clonotype in two of eight donors was supplied by these HLA-C-restricted clonotypes. In both this cohort and an independent cohort of more than 350 donors, the cumulative frequency of public TCR beta family members distinguished carriers of CMV infection plus the relevant HLA type.

This clonotype has only a few counts. There is no known antigen for this receptor. No much larger clone exists at a distance of one base, and base qualities are not known. This sample's treatment or condition label indicates: in vitro stimulation with specific CMV peptide epitopes to enrich CMV-specific T cells. The run used an Illumina HiSeq 1500. Using fastp trimming at Q25 and MiXCR clonotype assembly, TCRdb reanalyzed the public sequencing data and kept in-frame beta chains. Rows are combined by CDR3 protein, so each entry shows the most common genes and DNA. Within this sample are about 400,000 distinct CDR3 sequences, with 34% of them counted one time only. The biggest ten clones account for about 13% of the sample. V was cut back by 0 bases and J by 1 base, leaving a gap of 23 bases between them. For CDR1 and CDR2, the germline V gene lists LGHNA and YSLEER. The CDR3, from cysteine to phenylalanine, totals 20 residues. Only CDR3 DNA is held: 60 bases, read in frame from base 1.

The sample was cultured PBMCs, taken from culture after CMV antigen stimulation. This receptor chain uses TRBV4-3 and TRBJ2-3, with no confident D gene call. This clonotype was obtained from a human donor in good health (CMV status not recorded). Some clones in this sample may be carry-over from other donors' samples. The DNA sequence is TGCGCCAGCAGCCAAGAGGGTACTGCTGCGCACAAACCGGGCACAGATACGCAGTATTTT. Protein translation: CASSQEGTAAHKPGTDTQYF.